The 29 T cell receptor beta chains in this list originate from one sample, sequenced in a study of CD8 T cells in Susac syndrome. With random hexamers, reverse transcription was performed on roughly 0.5 to 1 ug of RNA. TCRdb reprocessed the immunoSEQ multiplex PCR reads with MiXCR, giving one entry per CDR3 protein. Of approximately 150,000 distinct CDR3 sequences in the sample, roughly 95% were seen once. Input material: CD4+ T cells from PBMCs. The receptors were gathered from a human donor in good health.

The chain has TRBV4-1 and TRBJ1-3, with TRBD1 as a possible D gene (6 bases). The germline CDR1 and CDR2 sequences are MGHRA and YSYEKL. The CDR3 is made up of 15 amino acids. V gave up 5 bases and J gave up 0 bases, with 11 bases separating them. In DNA form, the CDR3 reads TGCGCCAGCAGCAGGGGGGGACCCTCTGGAAACACCATATATTTT. Its translation: CASSRGGPSGNTIYF.

The chain joins TRBV6-2 or TRBV6-3 to TRBJ2-7; a weak D match, TRBD1 (5 bases). Trimming shortened V by 6 bases and J by 3 bases, and 24 bases separated the two germline ends. This CDR3 is 17 amino acids long. Germline CDR1 reads MNHEY; CDR2 reads SVGEGT. The chain's CDR3 is CASSHARQTRRFYEQYF. Written as DNA, the CDR3 is TGTGCCAGCAGCCACGCCAGACAGACGAGAAGATTCTACGAGCAGTACTTC.

This clonotype has just one count. V and J are TRBV29-1 and TRBJ1-2; TRBD1 is a possible D gene (6 bases). This CDR3 is built from 11 residues. The V gene's germline CDR1 is SQVTM and CDR2 ANQGSEA. The ends were cut back, 7 bases at V and 4 bases at J, with 10 bases in the middle. CDR3 nucleotide sequence: TGCAGCGGTGGGGGCTCCTATGGCTACACCTTC. It codes for CSGGGSYGYTF.

The CDR3 region has the DNA TGTGCCAGCAGACTAATGGGCAGCGGGAGGCTGGACACTGAAGCTTTCTTT. It yields the protein CASRLMGSGRLDTEAFF. This chain joins TRBV7-6 and TRBJ1-1, with D hard to call. The V gene's germline CDR1 is SGHVS and CDR2 FNYEAQ. The CDR3 totals 17 residues. V dropped 6 bases and J dropped 3 bases, with 23 bases sitting between them. The full variable domain, completed using reference TRBV7-6 and TRBJ1-1, is GAGVSQSPRYKVTKRGQDVALRCDPISGHVSLYWYRQALGQGPEFLTYFNYEAQQDKSGLPNDRFSAERPEGSISTLTIQRTEQRDSAMYRCASRLMGSGRLDTEAFFGQGTRLTVV.

V usage is TRBV2 and J usage is TRBJ2-2; TRBD1 might be the D (6 bases). This CDR3 contains 14 residues. Trimming shortened V by 4 bases and J by 4 bases, and 10 bases separated the two germline ends. Germline lookup yields CDR1 SNHLY and CDR2 FYNNEI. The CDR3 here is CASSGQARTGELFF. CDR3 bases: TGTGCCAGCAGTGGACAGGCCCGCACCGGGGAGCTGTTTTTT.

This rearrangement joins TRBV4-2 to TRBJ1-4; 7 nucleotides align to TRBD1. CDR3 length: 15 amino acids. Germline values: CDR1 LGHNA, CDR2 YNFKEQ. J gave up 8 bases and V 1 base, and 7 bases lay outside the gene matches. The chain's CDR3 is CASSQVQQGREKLFF. In DNA form, the CDR3 reads TGTGCCAGCAGCCAAGTCCAACAGGGGCGGGAAAAACTGTTTTTT.

This chain uses TRBV19 with TRBJ2-5; D unclear. CDR3 size: 14 residues. Germline V lookup: CDR1 LNHDA, CDR2 SQIVND (reference sequence). Trimming took 1 base from V and 1 from J, leaving 7 bases between them. The CDR3 DNA reads TGTGCCAGTAGTATAGCATATCCCCAAGAGACCCAGTACTTC. Amino acids: CASSIAYPQETQYF.

The chain joins TRBV2 to TRBJ1-2; D unresolved. The V end lost 3 bases, the J end lost 0 bases, and 11 bases lay between the germline ends. The germline V gene encodes CDR1 SNHLY and CDR2 FYNNEI. This CDR3 region has 15 residues. The CDR3 reads CASSDRPGANYGYTF. The CDR3 bases are TGTGCCAGCAGTGATCGACCGGGCGCTAACTATGGCTACACCTTC.

CDR3 sequence (DNA): TGTGCCTGGAGTAAGGGGGAGTGGGGCTCCTACAATGAGCAGTTCTTC. Translating it yields CAWSKGEWGSYNEQFF. This chain connects TRBV30 to TRBJ2-1, with TRBD1 as a possible D gene (6 bases). Trimming removed 2 bases from V and 0 bases from J, with 14 bases in between. The CDR3 is 16 amino acids. The V gene's germline CDR1 is GTSNPN and CDR2 SVGIG (reference sequence).

The rearrangement joins TRBV5-4 to TRBJ2-6, with D maybe TRBD2 (6 bases). The CDR3 contains 17 residues. V was clipped by 3 bases and J by 4 bases, with 17 bases between them. The V gene's germline CDR1 is SGHNT and CDR2 YYREEE (reference sequence). CDR3 DNA sequence: TGTGCCAGCAGCTCGGGGGACCTCCAAGGGGGGGCCAACGTCCTGACTTTC. Its translation is CASSSGDLQGGANVLTF.

The genes are TRBV7-6 and TRBJ2-2; 7 positions match TRBD1. The CDR3 runs 15 residues. V lost 5 bases, J lost 4 bases, and 7 bases stayed unmatched. Looked up from germline, CDR1 is SGHVS and CDR2 is FNYEAQ. The CDR3: CASSTGTDPTGELFF. The CDR3 DNA is TGTGCCAGCAGCACCGGGACAGATCCCACCGGGGAGCTGTTTTTT.

The count of this clonotype is one. The CDR3 region is CASTGDNSYEQYF. The CDR3 DNA is TGTGCCAGTACTGGGGACAACTCCTACGAGCAGTACTTC. The chain carries TRBV19 and TRBJ2-7; a possible D gene is TRBD1 (6 bases). Germline V gene lookup returns CDR1 LNHDA and CDR2 SQIVND (reference sequence). Trimming left V 7 bases short and J 0 bases short, with 10 bases between. The CDR3 has 13 amino acids.

The chain links TRBV20-1 to TRBJ1-1, with unresolved D. The germline gives CDR1 DFQATT, CDR2 SNEGSKA (reference sequence). V lost 6 bases and J lost 0, with 17 bases in between. This CDR3 is 15 amino acids long. The DNA of the CDR3 is TGCAGTGCCAGCCGGGCAAACCCCTTGAACACTGAAGCTTTCTTT. This sequence encodes CSASRANPLNTEAFF.

The chain employs TRBV18 and TRBJ2-1; 9 bases align to TRBD2. This CDR3 is 16 amino acids long. Germline loops: CDR1 KGHSH, CDR2 LQKENI. After removal of 1 base from V and 4 bases from J, the junction contained 5 bases not matched to a gene. CDR3 sequence reads: CASSPLAGDIYNEQFF. As DNA, the CDR3 is TGTGCCAGCTCACCACTAGCGGGAGATATTTACAATGAGCAGTTCTTC. The full variable domain, completed using reference TRBV18 and TRBJ2-1, is NAGVMQNPRHLVRRRGQEARLRCSPMKGHSHVYWYRQLPEEGLKFMVYLQKENIIDESGMPKERFSAEFPKEGPSILRIQQVVRGDSAAYFCASSPLAGDIYNEQFFGPGTRLTVL.

The V and J genes are TRBV12-3 or TRBV12-4 and TRBJ2-5, with 10 nucleotides matching TRBD2. The CDR3 consists of 15 residues. The J segment lost 6 bases and the V segment lost 6 bases, leaving 10 bases of the junction unmatched. CDR3 sequence reads: CASSSTGLARQTQYF. The DNA of the CDR3 is TGTGCCAGCAGCTCCACGGGACTAGCGCGCCAGACCCAGTACTTC.

The gene calls are TRBV11-3 and TRBJ1-1; TRBD1 matches at 9 bases. This CDR3 region has 14 residues. Germline V gene data show CDR1 as SGHNT and CDR2 as YENEEA. Trimming at V came to 5 bases and at J to 11 bases, leaving 12 bases not matched to a gene. CDR3 in DNA: TGTGCCAGCAGCCCCCGTCCCGGGACAGGGATCGCTTTCTTT. Amino acids: CASSPRPGTGIAFF.

The DNA of the CDR3 is TGCGCCAGCAGGGGGCGCGAGGCTAAAGCTTTCTTT. It codes for CASRGREAKAFF. This chain connects TRBV4-1 to TRBJ1-1; D is perhaps TRBD1 (5 bases). CDR3 length: 12 amino acids. V was shortened by 6 bases and J by 9 bases, with 14 bases between the two germline ends. CDR1 is MGHRA, CDR2 YSYEKL, per germline.

This chain joins TRBV5-1 and TRBJ2-7, with TRBD1 matching over 8 bases. The germline CDR1 and CDR2 sequences are SGHRS and YFSETQ. Trimming took 4 bases from V and 7 from J; bases not matched to a gene: 13. The CDR3 has 15 residues. The CDR3 nucleotides are TGCGCCAGCAGCCCAGCCGTGGGCAGGGGGCGGGAGCAGTACTTC. Amino acid sequence: CASSPAVGRGREQYF.

V is TRBV5-1 and J is TRBJ2-5, with 10 nucleotides matching TRBD1. The CDR3 covers 17 residues. J gave up 1 base and V 1 base, and 7 bases lay outside the gene matches. The germline V gene encodes CDR1 SGHRS and CDR2 YFSETQ. CDR3 region: CASSLFGDRGVQETQYF. CDR3 nucleotide sequence: TGCGCCAGCAGCTTGTTCGGGGACAGGGGAGTCCAAGAGACCCAGTACTTC.

The genes are TRBV3-1 and TRBJ2-3; D remains ambiguous. CDR3 length: 12 residues. Per germline, CDR1 LGHDT and CDR2 YNNKEL (reference sequence). Deletions cut 3 bases from V and 2 bases from J, with 3 bases between. The CDR3 nucleotides read TGTGCCAGCAGCCAGGACACAGATACGCAGTATTTT. Translated: CASSQDTDTQYF.

The V call is TRBV5-1, the J call TRBJ1-1, with a tentative D call TRBD1 (5 bases). The CDR3 runs to 13 residues. The germline gives CDR1 SGHRS, CDR2 YFSETQ. The V and J ends lost 3 bases and 7 bases respectively, with 13 bases between them. The CDR3 is CASSSGGLIEAFF. The DNA of the CDR3 is TGCGCCAGCAGCTCCGGGGGTTTGATTGAAGCTTTCTTT.

This clonotype was seen just once. The rearrangement uses TRBV5-4 and TRBJ2-7; maybe TRBD2 (5 bases). Looked up from germline, CDR1 is SGHNT and CDR2 is YYREEE (reference sequence). This CDR3 has 15 amino acids. V was shortened by 2 bases and J by 0 bases, with 12 bases between the two germline ends. In DNA, the CDR3 is TGTGCCAGCAGCTTTGCAGGACTCCCCTCCTACGAGCAGTACTTC. This encodes CASSFAGLPSYEQYF.

As regards this clonotype: At one of its ends the junction is not consistent with the germline gene, which may arise from a read error. V usage is TRBV6-6 and J usage is TRBJ1-6, with TRBD1 identical over 9 bases. Germline lookup yields CDR1 MNHNY and CDR2 SVGAGI (reference sequence). This CDR3 contains 14 residues. Here the CDR3 DNA reads TGTGCCAGCAGCCCGGGACAGGGAAATTCACCCCTCCATTTT. Protein: CASSPGQGNSPLHF.

The chain couples TRBV9 to TRBJ2-1; 8 bases align to TRBD2. CDR1 and CDR2 from the germline V gene are SGDLS and YYNGEE. With 0 bases clipped from V and 15 bases from J, the junction kept 11 bases outside the gene matches. The CDR3 is 14 amino acids. The CDR3 nucleotides read TGTGCCAGCAGCGTAGACCCGAGCGGGAGATGGTCGTTCTTC. Its protein product is CASSVDPSGRWSFF.

V is TRBV4-2 and J is TRBJ2-1, with unresolved D. The V and J ends lost 3 bases and 6 bases respectively, with 15 bases between them. CDR3 length: 15 residues. Germline lookup yields CDR1 LGHNA and CDR2 YNFKEQ. Written as DNA, the CDR3 is TGTGCCAGCAGCCACCCCCGCGGTGCGCGCAATGAGCAGTTCTTC. Translating it yields CASSHPRGARNEQFF.

The V and J genes are TRBV20-1 and TRBJ1-2; D is ambiguous. The germline V gene has CDR1 DFQATT and CDR2 SNEGSKA (reference sequence). V was clipped by 0 bases and J by 6 bases, with 5 bases between them. The CDR3 contains 11 residues. The CDR3 region is CSARDLNGYTF. The CDR3 nucleotides read TGCAGTGCTAGAGATTTGAATGGCTACACCTTC.

This clonotype was picked up one time. The V and J genes are TRBV18 and TRBJ2-7; D remains unclear. This CDR3 is 13 amino acids long. V lost 6 bases and J 6 bases, leaving 15 bases between the germline ends. CDR1 is KGHSH, CDR2 LQKENI, per germline. CDR3 coding DNA: TGTGCCAGCTCTTTCGGCGACTGGGGCGAGCAGTACTTC. Its protein is CASSFGDWGEQYF.

The J gene is TRBJ2-7, the V gene TRBV12-3 or TRBV12-4; TRBD2 is a possible D gene (6 bases). V was pared by 6 bases and J by 3 bases, with 12 bases between. This CDR3 contains 13 residues. The chain's CDR3 is CASSRDSIYEQYF. CDR3 nucleotides: TGTGCCAGCAGCCGGGACTCCATCTACGAGCAGTACTTC.

V is TRBV5-1 and J is TRBJ1-2, with D possibly matching TRBD1 (5 bases). The V end was cut by 5 bases, the J end by 0 bases, with 11 bases between. There are 14 residues in the CDR3. Germline CDR1 reads SGHRS; CDR2 reads YFSETQ. The CDR3 is CASRPGRTNYGYTF. CDR3 nucleotide sequence: TGCGCCAGCAGACCGGGACGGACTAACTATGGCTACACCTTC.